Sequencing of this T cell receptor beta chain was carried out in a study of OX40 agonist ivuxolimab in advanced cancers. Study as a whole: Every 2 weeks, patients got intravenous ivuxolimab at one of six dose levels (0.01-10 mg/kg). Three patients had partial responses: one hepatocellular carcinoma, two cutaneous melanoma.

Blood samples were obtained at baseline, cycle 4 day 1, and cycle 7 day 1. The repertoire was sequenced with immunoSEQ multiplex PCR; TCRdb's copy has only in-frame clones and lacks some. Here the sample spans approximately 48,000 clones, approximately 80% being singletons. Germline-derived CDR1 and CDR2 are SNHLY and FYNNEI. V lost 3 bases and J 9 bases, leaving 18 bases between the germline ends. This CDR3 has 14 amino acids. The sequence was collected from an adult with an advanced solid tumor such as melanoma, head and neck, liver or kidney cancer. Sequenced material: CD4+ or CD8+ T cells sorted from blood, taken in a trial of the OX40 agonist ivuxolimab. The J gene is TRBJ2-7, the V gene TRBV2; either TRBD1 or TRBD2 may fit D (5 bases each). The CDR3 loop is CASSDISGRSGQYF. CDR3 nucleotide sequence: TGTGCCAGCAGTGACATCTCGGGACGTTCGGGGCAGTACTTC.